This T cell receptor beta chain was recorded in a study of OX40 agonist ivuxolimab in advanced cancers. Context from the whole study: The costimulatory receptor OX40 (CD134) was targeted by ivuxolimab, a fully human IgG2 agonistic monoclonal antibody. Intravenous ivuxolimab was administered to patients every 2 weeks at six dose levels: 0.01, 0.1, 0.3, 1.5, 3 and 10 mg/kg. Among the roughly 54 dose-escalation patients, 19 had hepatocellular carcinoma, about 15 melanoma, 9 renal cell carcinoma and 9 head and neck cancer. In the dose-escalation cohort, more than 75% of patients were male, and the mean age was approximately 55 years, with a range of about 23 to 85. Patients were allowed to have had prior anti-PD-1, anti-PD-L1 or anti-CTLA-4 therapy, and approximately 40% of the dose-escalation patients had been treated with checkpoint inhibitors. Partial responses occurred in three dose-escalation patients, of whom one had hepatocellular carcinoma and two had cutaneous melanoma. Peripheral TCRbeta sequencing was intended to test whether TCR sequence diversity was altered and clonal T-cell expansion was caused by ivuxolimab. The paper covers the monotherapy dose-escalation part of the phase I ivuxolimab trial, which included N ≈ 54 patients. The study at large found these results: After ivuxolimab, more expanded clones were found on average in CD8+ T cells than in CD4+ T cells. Which antigens the clonally expanded peripheral T cells were specific for was not determined. At doses of 0.1 to 3.0 mg/kg, clonal expansion of both CD4+ and CD8+ blood T cells was observed from baseline to week 6. Low levels of normalized T-cell clonal expansion were also seen in some patients who did not respond. Partial responders in the 0.1-3.0 mg/kg groups had among the lowest normalized peripheral clonal expansion, especially among CD8+ T cells.

The CDR3 sequence holds 15 residues, the cysteine and phenylalanine included. CDR3 DNA is the only sequence kept; it has 45 bases, read in frame from the first base. Between the V and J ends, shortened by 10 bases and 2 bases respectively, the junction contains 21 bases. CDR1 MNHEY and CDR2 SVGAGI are derived from the germline V gene. Genomic DNA was extracted from sorted cells for sequencing of the TCRbeta CDR3 region. The immunoSEQ Assay was used for sequencing of TCRbeta CDR3 regions. The table comes from immuneACCESS by way of TCRdb, which keeps in-frame sequences with V and J called. Part of the clones is missing from these tables; in studies checked, under half for an unresolved V gene and the rest for unknown reasons. The sample yields about 68,000 clones; just over 90% were counted once. 4.5% to 7.5% of the sample rests with the top ten. Turning to this clone: There is no known antigen for this receptor. No much larger clone exists at a distance of one base, and base qualities are not known.

Patients with a history of autoimmune disease or receiving systemic immunosuppression were excluded from the trial. Peripheral blood for TCR sequencing was collected from all dose cohorts at baseline, on cycle 4 day 1, and on cycle 7 day 1. The samples were taken from a phase I, first-in-human, multicenter, open-label dose-escalation trial of ivuxolimab. Adults with locally advanced or metastatic head and neck squamous cell, hepatocellular, melanoma or renal cell carcinoma were enrolled in the trial. Before TCR sequencing, CD4+ T cells and CD8+ T cells were sorted from peripheral blood as separate populations.

The sequence came from an adult with an advanced solid tumor such as melanoma, head and neck, liver or kidney cancer. In this chain, TRBV6-5 is recombined with TRBJ2-7; a weak D assignment points to TRBD2 (5 bases agree). The sequenced sample was CD4+ or CD8+ T cells sorted from blood, obtained in a trial of the OX40 agonist ivuxolimab. The nucleotides read TGTGCCACACACACCTCTATTAAACTAGCCTACGAGCAGTACTTC. Its amino acids are CATHTSIKLAYEQYF.